Presented here are 16 T cell receptor beta chains from one specimen sequenced in a study of Graves' ophthalmopathy and Graves' hyperthyroidism. For repertoire sequencing, the TCR beta CDR3 regions were amplified from RNA transcripts. RT-PCR in the first round used HTBI primers; a second-round multiplex PCR followed. TCRdb processed the multiplex PCR reads anew with MiXCR; each CDR3 protein has one entry. The table records over 500,000 distinct CDR3 sequences, about 20% of them present only once. The sequencing sample was made of peripheral blood. The receptor source for this set is a woman younger than 35 with stable Graves' hyperthyroidism. Some clones in this sample may be carry-over from other donors' samples.

This clonotype was detected ten times or more. V is TRBV6-5 and J is TRBJ2-5; 10 bases map to TRBD1. V lost 6 bases to trimming and J lost 4 bases; unmatched junction nucleotides: 8. The CDR3 totals 15 residues. From germline, CDR1 is MNHEY and CDR2 SVGAGI. CDR3: CASRGTGEFRETQYF. The DNA for the CDR3 is TGTGCCAGCAGGGGGACAGGGGAGTTTCGAGAGACCCAGTACTTC.

This clonotype was seen at least ten times. The J gene is TRBJ1-1, the V gene TRBV11-2, with D possibly TRBD1 on 6 matching bases. The CDR3 loop spans 16 amino acids. V was clipped by 7 bases and J by 0 bases, with 18 bases between them. CDR1 and CDR2 from the germline V gene are SGHAT and FQNNGV. CDR3 protein: CASTFTRQAMNTEAFF. The DNA for the CDR3 is TGTGCCAGCACCTTTACCCGACAGGCTATGAACACTGAAGCTTTCTTT.

The table lists this clonotype with many counts. The chain couples TRBV7-8 to TRBJ1-2; D perhaps matches TRBD1 (5 bases). Trimming pared 1 base from V and 1 base from J, leaving 16 bases between. This CDR3 comprises 17 residues. Germline V gene lookup returns CDR1 SGHVS and CDR2 FQNEAQ. CDR3 nucleotides: TGTGCCAGCAGCTTAGGCATTTTGGGACCGAATAACTATGGCTACACCTTC. Translation gives CASSLGILGPNNYGYTF.

This chain connects TRBV24-1 to TRBJ1-5, with D possibly being TRBD1 (5 bases). The CDR3 is 14 residues long. The V gene lost 6 bases and the J gene lost 0 bases, with 8 bases spanning the gap. CDR1 is KGHDR and CDR2 is SFDVKD in the germline V gene. The CDR3 spells CATSSDNSNQPQHF. The CDR3 region has the DNA TGTGCCACCAGTTCGGACAATAGCAATCAGCCCCAGCATTTT.

This clonotype was seen ten or more times. This may be a read error, as it is one base from a much larger clone. The chain carries TRBV7-3 and TRBJ1-1; 7 bases match TRBD1. Germline-derived CDR1 and CDR2 are SGHTA and FQGTGA. The V segment lost 7 bases and the J segment 5 bases; nucleotides outside the gene matches: 4. CDR3 length equals 12 residues. For the CDR3, the DNA is TGTGCCAGCACCCCGACAGGGACTGAAGCTTTCTTT. This sequence encodes CASTPTGTEAFF. The complete variable domain, with remaining parts taken from reference TRBV7-3 and TRBJ1-1, reads GAGVSQTPSNKVTEKGKYVELRCDPISGHTALYWYRQSLGQGPEFLIYFQGTGAADDSGLPNDRFFAVRPEGSVSTLKIQRTERGDSAVYLCASTPTGTEAFFGQGTRLTVV.

J is TRBJ2-7 and V is TRBV28; 7 bases fit TRBD1. Germline trimming cut 2 bases from V and 2 bases from J; bases unmatched to any gene: 3. The CDR3 is 14 amino acids. CDR1 MDHEN and CDR2 SYDVKM come from the germline V gene. The CDR3 DNA follows: TGTGCCAGCAGTTTAAGGGGACAGACCTACGAGCAGTACTTC. As protein: CASSLRGQTYEQYF.

This clonotype occurred many times. The genes are TRBV15 and TRBJ1-5, with 7 bases identical to TRBD1. The CDR3 extends over 15 amino acids. Germline CDR1 LNHNV, CDR2 YYDKDF (reference sequence). V shed 4 bases and J 3 bases; nucleotides not matched to a gene: 6. The CDR3 sequence is CATSKRQGTNQPQHF. CDR3 coding DNA: TGTGCCACCAGCAAAAGACAGGGTACCAATCAGCCCCAGCATTTT.

This clonotype occurred a few times. V and J are TRBV30 and TRBJ2-7; D may be TRBD1 (5 bases). Germline lookup yields CDR1 GTSNPN and CDR2 SVGIG (reference sequence). Trimming removed 2 bases at V and 7 bases at J, with 21 bases between. There are 15 residues in the CDR3. The CDR3: CAWSRAGFTLQEQYF. The CDR3, as DNA: TGTGCCTGGAGTCGGGCAGGGTTTACTCTACAGGAGCAGTACTTC. The variable domain in full, with the rest retrieved from reference TRBV30 and TRBJ2-7, is SQTIHQWPATLVQPVGSPLSLECTVEGTSNPNLYWYRQAAGRGLQLLFYSVGIGQISSEVPQNLSASRPQDRQFILSSKKLLLSDSGFYLCAWSRAGFTLQEQYFGPGTRLTVT.

The table lists this clonotype with many counts. This chain joins TRBV7-9 and TRBJ2-5, with D unclear. CDR3 length equals 13 residues. The germline V and J ends were trimmed by 7 bases and 5 bases, with 14 bases remaining between them. The V gene's germline CDR1 is SEHNR and CDR2 FQNEAQ (reference sequence). The CDR3 here is CASTLRTGETQYF. DNA of the CDR3: TGTGCCAGCACCCTACGAACCGGGGAGACCCAGTACTTC. The variable domain in full, with the rest retrieved from reference TRBV7-9 and TRBJ2-5, is DTGVSQNPRHKITKRGQNVTFRCDPISEHNRLYWYRQTLGQGPEFLTYFQNEAQLEKSRLLSDRFSAERPKGSFSTLEIQRTEQGDSAMYLCASTLRTGETQYFGPGTRLLVL.

This clonotype occurred a few times. The V and J genes are TRBV4-3 and TRBJ1-1; D unresolved. V lost 2 bases and J 3 bases, leaving 10 bases between the germline ends. Germline loops: CDR1 LGHNA, CDR2 YSLEER. This CDR3 has 14 residues. The CDR3 DNA reads TGCGCCAGCAGCCAATCGATCCGGGACACTGAAGCTTTCTTT. Protein sequence: CASSQSIRDTEAFF.

Of note for this clonotype: Being one base from a much bigger clone, this may be a read error. The CDR3 does not end in the conserved phenylalanine or tryptophan, so this is likely a read error. This chain joins TRBV12-3 or TRBV12-4 and TRBJ2-2; possible D gene TRBD1, 5 bases. Trimming removed 4 bases at V and 4 bases at J, with 16 bases between. The CDR3 consists of 16 residues. The DNA for the CDR3 is TGTGCCAGCAGTTCATCACCCAGGGTTCTCACCGGGGAGCTGTTTTTA. This sequence encodes CASSSSPRVLTGELFL.

About this clonotype: Sequence at one end of the junction differs from germline and may be a read error. This sequence joins TRBV12-3 or TRBV12-4 and TRBJ2-4, with D possibly matching TRBD2 (5 bases). The CDR3 extends over 18 amino acids. The chain's CDR3 is CASSFGVANFIAKNIKYF. The CDR3 nucleotides are TGTGCCAGCAGTTTCGGGGTAGCTAACTTTATAGCCAAAAACATTAAGTACTTC.

This clonotype was counted a few times. The chain is built from TRBV19 and TRBJ2-5; D is unclear. The germline V and J ends were trimmed by 5 bases and 1 base, with 11 bases remaining between them. Looked up from germline, CDR1 is LNHDA and CDR2 is SQIVND (reference sequence). This CDR3 has 14 amino acids. The CDR3: CASSLTGFQETQYF. Written as DNA, the CDR3 is TGTGCCAGTAGTTTAACCGGATTCCAAGAGACCCAGTACTTC.

In its sample, this clonotype was seen many times. V gene TRBV7-3 combines with J gene TRBJ1-2; TRBD1 matches at 10 bases. In germline, CDR1 is SGHTA, CDR2 FQGTGA. V trimming: 2 bases; J trimming: 6 bases; junction bases outside the gene matches: 3. The CDR3 has 14 amino acids. The CDR3 coding sequence is TGTGCCAGCAGCTTATCCGGGACAGGGGATGGCTACACCTTC. It encodes CASSLSGTGDGYTF.

This clonotype was picked up many times. The chain couples TRBV28 to TRBJ2-7, with D possibly TRBD1 on 6 matching bases. CDR1 and CDR2 (germline): MDHEN, SYDVKM. The length of the CDR3 is 14 residues. Trimming shortened V by 0 bases and J by 2 bases, and 8 bases separated the two germline ends. The CDR3 loop reads CASSLWTGTYEQYF. In DNA form, the CDR3 reads TGTGCCAGCAGTTTATGGACAGGAACCTACGAGCAGTACTTC.

This clonotype was detected ten times or more. This sequence joins TRBV5-1 and TRBJ1-1; D ambiguous. Germline CDR1 SGHRS, CDR2 YFSETQ. V lost 1 base and J 1 base, leaving 11 bases between the germline ends. There are 15 residues in the CDR3. This chain's CDR3 is CASSLLVLWNTEAFF. Here the CDR3 DNA reads TGCGCCAGCAGCTTGTTAGTACTTTGGAACACTGAAGCTTTCTTT.